A single sample is the source of the 20 T cell receptor beta chains below, sequenced in a study of somatic mutations in cytotoxic T cells in rheumatoid arthritis. Some clones are missing from TCRdb's copy, which holds only in-frame ones; the method was immunoSEQ multiplex PCR. This sample has roughly 15,000 clones, with under 85% found just once. The sequenced material came from CD8+ T cells sorted from blood. The receptors stem from an adult with rheumatoid arthritis.

Relative to its sample, this clone is medium-sized. The gene calls are TRBV5-1 and TRBJ2-7; 9 bases agree with TRBD1. Losses at the gene ends were 3 bases for V and 3 bases for J; bases not matched to a gene: 10. CDR1 is SGHRS and CDR2 is YFSETQ in the germline V gene. This CDR3 region has 16 residues. The CDR3 protein is CASSWDPPGQGYEQYF. The CDR3 DNA follows: TGCGCCAGCAGCTGGGATCCTCCGGGACAGGGCTACGAGCAGTACTTC. Complete variable domain (other parts from reference TRBV5-1 and TRBJ2-7): KAGVTQTPRYLIKTRGQQVTLSCSPISGHRSVSWYQQTPGQGLQFLFEYFSETQRNKGNFPGRFSGRQFSNSRSEMNVSTLELGDSALYLCASSWDPPGQGYEQYFGPGTRLTVT.

CDR3 sequence reads: CASSGGVGNQPQHF. The CDR3 bases are TGTGCCAGCAGTGGAGGGGTGGGGAATCAGCCCCAGCATTTT. The gene calls are TRBV27 and TRBJ1-5; D may be TRBD1 (5 bases). With 5 bases removed from V and 4 bases from J, the gap between germline ends came to 12 bases. CDR3 length equals 14 residues. Germline lookup yields CDR1 MNHEY and CDR2 SMNVEV (reference sequence).

The chain has TRBV4-2 and TRBJ1-1; 7 nucleotides agree with TRBD1. Germline CDR1 reads LGHNA; CDR2 reads YNFKEQ. This CDR3 has 16 residues. The trim removed 0 bases at V and 4 bases at J, leaving 8 bases unmatched. The CDR3, as DNA: TGTGCCAGCAGCCAAGATCCGGCAGGGGGGGCCACTGAAGCTTTCTTT. It specifies CASSQDPAGGATEAFF.

The V call is TRBV10-2, the J call TRBJ2-2; either TRBD1 or TRBD2 may fit D (5 bases each). V lost 3 bases and J 3 bases, leaving 17 bases between the germline ends. From germline, CDR1 is WSHSY and CDR2 SAAADI. The CDR3 has 17 residues. CDR3: CASSDLGEIGDTGELFF. The CDR3 DNA is TGCGCCAGCAGTGATCTGGGGGAGATCGGGGACACCGGGGAGCTGTTTTTT.

The chain employs TRBV6-5 and TRBJ2-3; the D call may be TRBD1 or TRBD2 (5 bases each). With 2 bases removed from V and 2 bases from J, the gap between germline ends came to 8 bases. The CDR3 loop spans 14 amino acids. Germline lookup yields CDR1 MNHEY and CDR2 SVGAGI. The CDR3 region has the DNA TGTGCCAGCAGTTACGGGGGATCCACAGATACGCAGTATTTT. It yields the protein CASSYGGSTDTQYF.

The V and J genes are TRBV2 and TRBJ2-2, with D unclear. Trimming stripped 2 bases from V and 0 bases from J, with 1 base between. There are 13 residues in the CDR3. Germline values: CDR1 SNHLY, CDR2 FYNNEI. The CDR3 sequence: CASSETNTGELFF. The CDR3 DNA sequence: TGTGCCAGCAGTGAAACGAACACCGGGGAGCTGTTTTTT.

The gene calls are TRBV13 and TRBJ1-2; 8 nucleotides match TRBD1. The J segment lost 6 bases and the V segment lost 4 bases, leaving 4 bases of the junction unmatched. CDR3 size: 13 residues. Germline V gene data show CDR1 as PRHDT and CDR2 as FYEKMQ (reference sequence). This CDR3 is CASSSRTGNGYTF. CDR3 bases: TGTGCCAGCAGCTCCCGGACAGGGAATGGCTACACCTTC.

This clone has just one count. This chain links TRBV4-1 with TRBJ2-5, with D possibly TRBD1 on 6 matching bases. The end of the DNA fits TRBJ2-7 better, so the J call may be wrong. CDR3 size: 12 residues. Germline assignment: CDR1 MGHRA and CDR2 YSYEKL. The CDR3 DNA reads TGCGCCAGCAGGGGGACATCCTACGAGCAGTACTTC. Its protein product is CASRGTSYEQYF.

J is TRBJ1-3 and V is TRBV9, with unresolved D. The CDR3 spans 15 residues. Trimming removed 3 bases from V and 0 bases from J, with 10 bases in between. Germline-derived CDR1 and CDR2 are SGDLS and YYNGEE. CDR3 coding DNA: TGTGCCAGCAGCGACCGGACGGTCTCTGGAAACACCATATATTTT. Its translation is CASSDRTVSGNTIYF.

V is TRBV6-1 and J is TRBJ2-7; 7 bases match TRBD1. V lost 6 bases and J lost 3; bases outside the gene matches: 5. Per the germline V gene, CDR1 is MNHNS and CDR2 is SASEGT. This CDR3 has 13 amino acids. The CDR3: CASRPWDSYEQYV. CDR3 nucleotide sequence: TGTGCCAGCAGGCCCTGGGACAGCTACGAGCAGTACGTC.

Only a few counts were recorded for this clone. V is TRBV2 and J is TRBJ1-2; no clear D gene. V lost 10 bases, J lost 3 bases, and 12 bases lay in between. The CDR3 has 12 residues. CDR1 and CDR2 from the germline V gene are SNHLY and FYNNEI. The CDR3 bases are TGTGCCACCCTGGACGGATACTATGGCTACACCTTC. Its protein is CATLDGYYGYTF.

The sample holds a few counts of this clone. The genes are TRBV7-6 and TRBJ2-3, with 10 positions matching TRBD2. CDR3 length equals 21 residues. The germline CDR1 and CDR2 sequences are SGHVS and FNYEAQ. V gave up 1 base and J gave up 4 bases; unmatched junction bases: 20. The CDR3 nucleotides read TGTGCCAGCAGCTTAGAACCCCTGGCTAGCGGGGGTCCGACATTCGCAGATACGCAGTATTTT. Translation gives CASSLEPLASGGPTFADTQYF.

The chain joins TRBV13 to TRBJ2-5; TRBD2 matches 8 bases. The CDR3 covers 18 residues. The V gene's germline CDR1 is PRHDT and CDR2 FYEKMQ (reference sequence). V lost 0 bases and J lost 3; bases outside the gene matches: 12. The CDR3 nucleotides read TGTGCCAGCAGCTTAGGGTATAGAGTACTAGCGGAAAAAGAGACCCAGTACTTC. Its protein is CASSLGYRVLAEKETQYF.

This clone has only a few counts. This chain uses TRBV6-1 with TRBJ2-2; D not resolved. The CDR3 consists of 15 residues. The V end lost 7 bases, the J end lost 6 bases, and 18 bases lay between the germline ends. Germline CDR1 reads MNHNS; CDR2 reads SASEGT. The CDR3 DNA is TGTGCCAGCACGGTGGGCTCGTCGTTTGCCGGGGAGCTGTTTTTT. Amino acid sequence: CASTVGSSFAGELFF.

The CDR3 sequence is CASSQTVLRDRARNTIYF. The CDR3 region has the DNA TGCGCCAGCAGCCAAACCGTTCTCCGGGACAGGGCTCGAAACACCATATATTTT. The chain is built from TRBV5-1 and TRBJ1-3; 9 bases align to TRBD1. V was pared by 4 bases and J by 5 bases, with 16 bases of the junction left unmatched. CDR3 length equals 18 residues. Germline CDR1 SGHRS, CDR2 YFSETQ.

The chain combines TRBV7-9 with TRBJ2-7; a possible D gene is TRBD1 (5 bases). This CDR3 comprises 12 residues. The germline gives CDR1 SEHNR, CDR2 FQNEAQ (reference sequence). V was shortened by 5 bases and J by 3 bases, with 8 bases between the two germline ends. The CDR3 loop is CASSQDSYEQYV. The DNA for the CDR3 is TGTGCCAGCAGCCAAGACAGCTACGAGCAGTACGTC.

V usage is TRBV27 and J usage is TRBJ1-4; a weak D match, TRBD1 (6 bases). The ends were cut back, 8 bases at V and 8 bases at J, with 12 bases in the middle. The CDR3 loop spans 12 amino acids. Germline CDR1 and CDR2: MNHEY and SMNVEV (reference sequence). The CDR3 sequence is CASRGPEEKLFF. The CDR3 bases are TGTGCCAGCCGGGGGCCCGAGGAAAAACTGTTTTTT.

The genes are TRBV6-1 and TRBJ1-1, with 7 bases aligning to TRBD1. After removal of 5 bases from V and 4 bases from J, the junction contained 7 bases not matched to a gene. Germline V gives CDR1 MNHNS, CDR2 SASEGT. This CDR3 is built from 14 residues. CDR3 in DNA: TGTGCCAGCAGTCCAAGACAGGGCGGCACTGAAGCTTTCTTT. Protein sequence: CASSPRQGGTEAFF.

CDR3 bases: TGCGCCAGCAGCTTGACCGGGACAGTTTACAATGAGCAGTTCTTC. As protein: CASSLTGTVYNEQFF. V and J are TRBV5-1 and TRBJ2-1; TRBD1 agrees at 7 bases. The CDR3 contains 15 residues. Trimming removed 1 base from V and 4 bases from J; junction bases left unmatched: 5. CDR1 and CDR2 from the germline V gene are SGHRS and YFSETQ.

The chain combines TRBV5-1 with TRBJ2-3, with TRBD1 identical over 10 bases. With V trimmed by 4 bases and J by 6 bases, 8 bases remained unmatched. Germline assignment: CDR1 SGHRS and CDR2 YFSETQ. This CDR3 spans 15 amino acids. The CDR3 DNA reads as TGCGCCAGCAGCAGGGGGACAGGGGAACATGATACGCAGTATTTT. It specifies CASSRGTGEHDTQYF. Using reference TRBV5-1 and TRBJ2-3 for the parts outside the CDR3, the full variable domain is KAGVTQTPRYLIKTRGQQVTLSCSPISGHRSVSWYQQTPGQGLQFLFEYFSETQRNKGNFPGRFSGRQFSNSRSEMNVSTLELGDSALYLCASSRGTGEHDTQYFGPGTRLTVL.